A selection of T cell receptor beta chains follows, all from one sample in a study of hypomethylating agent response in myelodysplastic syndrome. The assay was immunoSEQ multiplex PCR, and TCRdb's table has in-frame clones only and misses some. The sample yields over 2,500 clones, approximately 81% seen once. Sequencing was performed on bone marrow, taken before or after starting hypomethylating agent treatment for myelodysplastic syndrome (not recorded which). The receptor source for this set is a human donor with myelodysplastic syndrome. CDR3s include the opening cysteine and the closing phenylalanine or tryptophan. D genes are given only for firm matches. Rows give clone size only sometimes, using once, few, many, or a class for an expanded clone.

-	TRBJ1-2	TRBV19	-	TGTGCCAGTAGTGTTTCTGTCTATGGCTACACCTTC	CASSVSVYGYTF
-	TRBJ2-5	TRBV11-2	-	TGTGCCAGCAGCTTAGCGAGGGAGACCCAGTACTTC	CASSLARETQYF
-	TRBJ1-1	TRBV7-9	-	TGTGCCAGCAGCTTACCTGTACTTGAAGCTTTCTTT	CASSLPVLEAFF
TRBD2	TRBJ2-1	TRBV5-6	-	TGTGCCAGCAGCTCCGGGACTAGCGGGGGGTACTACAATGAGCAGTTCTTC	CASSSGTSGGYYNEQFF
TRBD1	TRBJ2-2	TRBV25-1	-	TGTGCCAGCAGAGACAGGGGTAACTCCGGGGAGCTGTTTTTT	CASRDRGNSGELFF
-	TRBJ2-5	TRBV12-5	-	TGTGCTAGTGGCCTGATGGGGTTGGGCGTCGGGACCTACAGAGAGACCCAGTACTTC	CASGLMGLGVGTYRETQYF
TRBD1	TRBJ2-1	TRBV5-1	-	TGCGCCAGCAGCTCCCGAGCTGTGACAGGGGTGTACAATGAGCAGTTCTTC	CASSSRAVTGVYNEQFF
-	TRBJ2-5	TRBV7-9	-	TGTGCCAGCAGCCCCGGCAGCTCAGTGGAGACCCAGTACTTC	CASSPGSSVETQYF
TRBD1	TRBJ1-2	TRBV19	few	TGTGCCAGTAGCGAACAGGGGTACTATGGCTACACCTTC	CASSEQGYYGYTF
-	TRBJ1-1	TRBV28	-	TGTGCCAGCAGTTTAGGTTTGGGCACTGAAGCTTTCTTT	CASSLGLGTEAFF